These 31 T cell receptor beta chains share one sample of origin, sequenced in a study of T cell responses to AZD1222 COVID-19 vaccine. Clones were read by immunoSEQ multiplex PCR, and TCRdb kept only the in-frame ones, dropping some. This sample carries 150,000 to 250,000 clones, around 93% of them seen once, and the ten largest clones take about 1%. Sample: peripheral blood, taken 28 days after the second AZD1222 dose. All receptors derive from an adult who received the AZD1222 COVID-19 vaccine.

The V and J genes are TRBV11-3 and TRBJ2-5, with 13 bases aligning to TRBD2. CDR1 SGHNT and CDR2 YENEEA come from the germline V gene. V shed 5 bases, J shed 3 bases, and the junction held 6 bases outside the gene matches. The CDR3 contains 16 residues. CDR3: CASSHWTSGGEETQYF. The CDR3 DNA is TGTGCCAGCAGCCACTGGACTAGCGGGGGAGAAGAGACCCAGTACTTC.

This clone came up once. This chain joins TRBV6-5 and TRBJ2-7; D is perhaps TRBD1 (6 bases). The V and J ends lost 6 bases and 0 bases respectively, with 15 bases between them. The CDR3 is 15 residues long. Germline CDR1 MNHEY, CDR2 SVGAGI. This chain's CDR3 is CASSIKPGHSYEQYF. Written as DNA, the CDR3 is TGTGCCAGCAGCATTAAACCGGGACACTCCTACGAGCAGTACTTC.

The rearrangement links TRBV29-1 to TRBJ2-5, with no clear D. Per germline, CDR1 SQVTM and CDR2 ANQGSEA. V shed 3 bases and J shed 4 bases, with 9 bases lying between them. There are 12 residues in the CDR3. The CDR3 DNA reads as TGCAGCGTTGACCACGGAGCAGAGACCCAGTACTTC. This gives the protein CSVDHGAETQYF. Variable domain in full (rest from reference TRBV29-1 and TRBJ2-5): SAVISQKPSRDICQRGTSLTIQCQVDSQVTMMFWYRQQPGQSLTLIATANQGSEATYESGFVIDKFPISRPNLTFSTLTVSNMSPEDSSIYLCSVDHGAETQYFGPGTRLLVL.

This chain connects TRBV19 to TRBJ1-5; the match to TRBD1 covers 10 bases. Trimming at V came to 4 bases and at J to 6 bases, leaving 9 bases not matched to a gene. Per germline, CDR1 LNHDA and CDR2 SQIVND (reference sequence). The CDR3 has 16 residues. The CDR3 nucleotides read TGTGCCAGTAGTACCCGGACAGGGGGATTCGGTCAGCCCCAGCATTTT. Protein product: CASSTRTGGFGQPQHF.

The rearrangement uses TRBV9 and TRBJ1-1; 9 nucleotides align to TRBD1. Germline CDR1 and CDR2: SGDLS and YYNGEE. Trimming took 5 bases from V and 4 from J; bases not matched to a gene: 9. The CDR3 contains 15 residues. The CDR3 DNA reads as TGTGCCAGCAGGGGGCCGACAGGGGGTCCCACTGAAGCTTTCTTT. It is translated as CASRGPTGGPTEAFF.

The chain recombines TRBV6-5 with TRBJ2-7; D could derive from TRBD1 or TRBD2 (5 bases each). The CDR3 contains 14 residues. From germline, CDR1 is MNHEY and CDR2 SVGAGI. With 7 bases removed from V and 0 bases from J, the gap between germline ends came to 13 bases. The CDR3 is CASTREGPSYEQYF. CDR3 bases: TGTGCCAGCACTCGAGAGGGGCCCTCCTACGAGCAGTACTTC.

The chain combines TRBV11-3 with TRBJ2-1; 7 positions agree with TRBD2. The CDR3 totals 15 residues. The germline V gene encodes CDR1 SGHNT and CDR2 YENEEA. With V trimmed by 4 bases and J by 8 bases, 11 bases remained unmatched. CDR3 sequence reads: CASSSSPTSSDEQFF. The DNA of the CDR3 is TGTGCCAGCAGCTCCTCTCCGACTAGCAGCGATGAGCAGTTCTTC.

The rearrangement uses TRBV6-1 and TRBJ1-2; tentative D call: TRBD1 (5 bases). The CDR3 extends over 14 amino acids. V lost 1 base, J lost 5 bases, and 11 bases lay in between. Per germline, CDR1 MNHNS and CDR2 SASEGT. CDR3 sequence (DNA): TGTGCCAGCAGTGAAGGGGGCGCGTGGTATGGCTACACCTTC. Translation: CASSEGGAWYGYTF.

V and J are TRBV27 and TRBJ2-1; D gene ambiguous. V was shortened by 5 bases and J by 5 bases, with 10 bases between the two germline ends. The germline V gene has CDR1 MNHEY and CDR2 SMNVEV (reference sequence). The CDR3 spans 13 residues. CDR3: CASSPRINNEQFF. The CDR3 bases are TGTGCCAGCAGTCCACGTATTAACAATGAGCAGTTCTTC.

The J gene is TRBJ1-2, the V gene TRBV6-6; 7 bases match TRBD1. Germline V gene data show CDR1 as MNHNY and CDR2 as SVGAGI (reference sequence). This CDR3 has 14 amino acids. Trimming removed 0 bases from V and 7 bases from J; junction bases left unmatched: 5. In DNA, the CDR3 is TGTGCCAGCAGTTACTCCAGCAGGGGGATTGGCTACACCTTC. Amino acid sequence: CASSYSSRGIGYTF.

The chain recombines TRBV14 with TRBJ2-1; D not certain. The germline V gene encodes CDR1 SGHDN and CDR2 FVKESK. Trimming removed 1 base from V and 4 bases from J, with 2 bases in between. This CDR3 contains 12 residues. The CDR3 sequence: CASSQGYNEQFF. CDR3 bases: TGTGCCAGCAGCCAAGGTTACAATGAGCAGTTCTTC.

A word on this clone: Other DNA sequences in the same sample also yield this CDR3. V usage is TRBV5-1 and J usage is TRBJ2-2; D unresolved. Trimming pared 4 bases from V and 2 bases from J, leaving 6 bases between. Germline CDR1 SGHRS, CDR2 YFSETQ. The CDR3 extends over 13 amino acids. The CDR3 region has the DNA TGCGCCAGCAGCCAAAGTAACACCGGGGAGCTGTTTTTT. Its translation is CASSQSNTGELFF. Supplemented by reference TRBV5-1 and TRBJ2-2, the full variable domain reads KAGVTQTPRYLIKTRGQQVTLSCSPISGHRSVSWYQQTPGQGLQFLFEYFSETQRNKGNFPGRFSGRQFSNSRSEMNVSTLELGDSALYLCASSQSNTGELFFGEGSRLTVL.

The V gene is TRBV10-1, the J gene TRBJ1-1, with TRBD1 as a possible D gene (5 bases). Deletions cut 2 bases from V and 1 base from J, with 5 bases between. The CDR3 runs 13 residues. CDR1 and CDR2 (germline): WNHNN, SYGVQD (reference sequence). The CDR3 is CASSEGQNTEAFF. CDR3 DNA: TGCGCCAGCAGTGAGGGACAGAACACTGAAGCTTTCTTT.

V gene TRBV18 combines with J gene TRBJ1-1; D gene uncertain. The CDR3 is 15 amino acids. Germline CDR1 reads KGHSH; CDR2 reads LQKENI. Trimming left V 0 bases short and J 5 bases short, with 13 bases between. This chain's CDR3 is CASSPPIQDGTEAFF. CDR3 nucleotide sequence: TGTGCCAGCTCACCACCGATTCAGGATGGGACTGAAGCTTTCTTT.

The genes are TRBV3-1 (or the pseudogene TRBV3-2) and TRBJ1-2; tentatively, D is TRBD1 (6 bases). Germline V gives CDR1 LGHDT, CDR2 YNNKEL (reference sequence). Trimming removed 5 bases at V and 8 bases at J, with 15 bases between. This CDR3 is 13 amino acids long. DNA of the CDR3: TGTGCCAGCAGCATGGGGGCAGGGGACGGCTACACCTTC. This codes for CASSMGAGDGYTF.

This chain links TRBV24-1 with TRBJ1-2; 8 nucleotides align to TRBD1. The CDR3 runs to 14 residues. Losses at the gene ends were 5 bases for V and 7 bases for J; bases not matched to a gene: 8. Germline CDR1 is KGHDR and CDR2 is SFDVKD. CDR3 sequence reads: CATSAKDRVRGYTF. In DNA, the CDR3 is TGTGCCACCAGTGCCAAGGACAGGGTTCGTGGCTACACCTTC.

The chain has TRBV28 and TRBJ1-6; tentatively, D is TRBD1 (5 bases). The CDR3 extends over 13 amino acids. Looked up from germline, CDR1 is MDHEN and CDR2 is SYDVKM. The germline V and J ends were trimmed by 10 bases and 4 bases, with 11 bases remaining between them. The CDR3, as DNA: TGTGCCACCCAGACAGCATATAATTCACCCCTCCACTTT. Its translation: CATQTAYNSPLHF.

In DNA form, the CDR3 reads TGTGCCATCAGTAGAGGAGGGTATAGCAATCAGCCCCAGCATTTT. This codes for CAISRGGYSNQPQHF. V usage is TRBV10-3 and J usage is TRBJ1-5, with unresolved D. The germline CDR1 and CDR2 sequences are ENHRY and SYGVKD. The CDR3 consists of 15 residues. V lost 5 bases and J lost 0, with 11 bases in between.

This rearrangement joins TRBV28 to TRBJ1-1, with D tentatively TRBD1 (6 bases). Germline V lookup: CDR1 MDHEN, CDR2 SYDVKM. Trimming left V 6 bases short and J 1 base short, with 12 bases between. The CDR3 consists of 14 residues. CDR3 residues: CASRGGPWNTEAFF. The CDR3 DNA sequence: TGTGCCAGCAGAGGGGGACCGTGGAACACTGAAGCTTTCTTT. The variable domain in full, completed from reference TRBV28 and TRBJ1-1, reads DVKVTQSSRYLVKRTGEKVFLECVQDMDHENMFWYRQDPGLGLRLIYFSYDVKMKEKGDIPEGYSVSREKKERFSLILESASTNQTSMYLCASRGGPWNTEAFFGQGTRLTVV.

This chain uses TRBV28 with TRBJ1-5; D is undetermined. V was trimmed by 7 bases and J by 10 bases, leaving 14 bases between them. Germline V CDR1 and CDR2: MDHEN, SYDVKM. This CDR3 spans 12 amino acids. DNA of the CDR3: TGTGCCAGCACCCGGACCGGGGAACCCCAGCATTTT. Its protein product is CASTRTGEPQHF.

The chain carries TRBV7-9 and TRBJ2-1; 10 nucleotides agree with TRBD2. Looked up from germline, CDR1 is SEHNR and CDR2 is FQNEAQ (reference sequence). With V trimmed by 5 bases and J by 4 bases, 5 bases remained unmatched. The CDR3 totals 15 residues. CDR3 sequence reads: CASSHSGGTYNEQFF. CDR3 in DNA: TGTGCCAGCAGCCATAGCGGGGGGACATACAATGAGCAGTTCTTC.

This clone showed up just once. J is TRBJ2-3 and V is TRBV6-1; the match to TRBD1 covers 7 bases. The CDR3 has 15 amino acids. Germline assignment: CDR1 MNHNS and CDR2 SASEGT. Trimming at V came to 0 bases and at J to 5 bases, leaving 5 bases not matched to a gene. CDR3 loop: CASSEAGTALDTQYF. The DNA of the CDR3 is TGTGCCAGCAGTGAAGCCGGGACAGCCCTAGATACGCAGTATTTT.

The chain uses TRBV6-1 and TRBJ1-2, with D unclear. The germline V and J ends were trimmed by 2 bases and 4 bases, with 8 bases remaining between them. From germline, CDR1 is MNHNS and CDR2 SASEGT. The CDR3 is 13 residues long. The CDR3 DNA follows: TGTGCCAGCAGTGAACAGCCGCGCTATGGCTACACCTTC. Amino acid sequence: CASSEQPRYGYTF.

The genes are TRBV14 and TRBJ2-3; 7 positions agree with TRBD2. The CDR3 is 13 amino acids. Germline CDR1 reads SGHDN; CDR2 reads FVKESK. With V trimmed by 1 base and J by 14 bases, 9 bases remained unmatched. For the CDR3, the DNA is TGTGCCAGCAGCCAAGCAAAGACTAGCCTGAGGTATTTT. Protein sequence: CASSQAKTSLRYF.

The rearrangement links TRBV7-8 to TRBJ1-5, with D possibly TRBD1 on 5 matching bases. The CDR3 totals 14 residues. V shed 2 bases and J shed 5 bases, with 10 bases lying between them. Germline V gives CDR1 SGHVS, CDR2 FQNEAQ. CDR3 amino acids: CASSLKRGDQPQHF. In DNA, the CDR3 is TGTGCCAGCAGCTTAAAGAGAGGGGATCAGCCCCAGCATTTT.

The chain has TRBV5-1 and TRBJ1-1; D might be TRBD1 (5 bases). V was shortened by 4 bases and J by 4 bases, with 14 bases between the two germline ends. Germline lookup yields CDR1 SGHRS and CDR2 YFSETQ. This CDR3 contains 14 residues. The CDR3 DNA is TGCGCCAGCAGCGGGGCGGCAACCCGCACTGAAGCTTTCTTT. Amino acids: CASSGAATRTEAFF. Combining the CDR3 with reference TRBV5-1 and TRBJ1-1 gives the whole variable domain KAGVTQTPRYLIKTRGQQVTLSCSPISGHRSVSWYQQTPGQGLQFLFEYFSETQRNKGNFPGRFSGRQFSNSRSEMNVSTLELGDSALYLCASSGAATRTEAFFGQGTRLTVV.

The chain is built from TRBV12-5 and TRBJ1-1; D gene ambiguous. The CDR3 consists of 13 residues. V was cut by 6 bases and J by 1 base, with 9 bases left in between. CDR1 LGHNT and CDR2 FRNRAP come from the germline V gene. CDR3 nucleotides: TGTGCTAGTGGAACAACAGAGAACACTGAAGCTTTCTTT. This encodes CASGTTENTEAFF.

DNA for the CDR3: TGTGCCAGCGAAGGGAGCGCCGGGGAGCTGTTTTTT. Translating it yields CASEGSAGELFF. The chain has TRBV11-3 and TRBJ2-2; perhaps TRBD2 as D (5 bases). Germline V gene lookup returns CDR1 SGHNT and CDR2 YENEEA. This CDR3 is built from 12 residues. V lost 8 bases and J lost 6, with 10 bases in between.

This CDR3 is CASSPRQGGTGELFF. CDR3 DNA sequence: TGCGCCAGCAGTCCTCGACAGGGAGGGACCGGGGAGCTGTTTTTT. The rearrangement uses TRBV5-1 and TRBJ2-2; D might be TRBD1 or TRBD2, each matching 7 bases. Germline-derived CDR1 and CDR2 are SGHRS and YFSETQ. This CDR3 has 15 amino acids. V lost 5 bases, J lost 5 bases, and 16 bases lay in between.

The rearrangement links TRBV24-1 to TRBJ2-1; 8 nucleotides line up with TRBD1. J lost 2 bases, V lost 4 bases, and 3 bases had no gene match. The CDR3 has 15 amino acids. Looked up from germline, CDR1 is KGHDR and CDR2 is SFDVKD. The CDR3 loop reads CATSEPGGAYNEQFF. In DNA form, the CDR3 reads TGTGCCACCAGTGAGCCAGGGGGCGCCTACAATGAGCAGTTCTTC.

This clone is a singleton in its sample. The genes are TRBV5-1 and TRBJ2-1; D may be TRBD1 (6 bases). V lost 0 bases and J 8 bases, leaving 12 bases between the germline ends. The CDR3 totals 14 residues. Germline CDR1 reads SGHRS; CDR2 reads YFSETQ. CDR3 protein: CASSLAARGYEQFF. The CDR3 DNA reads as TGCGCCAGCAGCTTGGCGGCCAGGGGTTATGAGCAGTTCTTC.